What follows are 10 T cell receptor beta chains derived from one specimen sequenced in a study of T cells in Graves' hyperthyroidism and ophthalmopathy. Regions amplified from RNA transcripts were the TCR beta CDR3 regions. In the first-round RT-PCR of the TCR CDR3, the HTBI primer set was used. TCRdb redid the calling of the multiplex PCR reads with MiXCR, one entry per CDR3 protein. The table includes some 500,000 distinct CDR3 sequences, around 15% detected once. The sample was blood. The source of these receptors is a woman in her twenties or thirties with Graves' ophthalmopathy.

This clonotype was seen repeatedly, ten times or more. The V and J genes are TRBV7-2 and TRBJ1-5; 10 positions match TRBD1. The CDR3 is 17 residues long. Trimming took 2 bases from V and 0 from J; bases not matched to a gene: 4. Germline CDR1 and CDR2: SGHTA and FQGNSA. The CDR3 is CASSLFRTGGSNQPQHF. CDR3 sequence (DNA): TGTGCCAGCAGCTTATTCCGGACAGGGGGTAGCAATCAGCCCCAGCATTTT.

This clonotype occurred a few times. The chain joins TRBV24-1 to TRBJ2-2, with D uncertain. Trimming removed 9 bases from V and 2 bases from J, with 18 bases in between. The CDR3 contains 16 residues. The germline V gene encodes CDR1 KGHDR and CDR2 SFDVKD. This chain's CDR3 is CATESRARANTGELFF. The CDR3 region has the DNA TGTGCCACCGAGTCCCGGGCCCGGGCCAACACCGGGGAGCTGTTTTTT.

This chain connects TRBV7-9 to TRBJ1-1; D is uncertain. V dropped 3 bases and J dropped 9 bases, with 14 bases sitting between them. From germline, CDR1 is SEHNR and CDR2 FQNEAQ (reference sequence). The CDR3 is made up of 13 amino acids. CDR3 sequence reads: CASSLGLTNKAFF. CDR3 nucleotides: TGTGCCAGCAGCTTGGGCCTGACTAATAAAGCTTTCTTT.

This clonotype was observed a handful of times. The CDR3 spells CASSPPAGDTQYF. As DNA, the CDR3 is TGTGCCAGCTCACCGCCCGCGGGGGATACGCAGTATTTT. This chain links TRBV18 with TRBJ2-3, with D perhaps matching TRBD2 (6 bases). This CDR3 comprises 13 residues. The V end lost 3 bases, the J end lost 6 bases, and 10 bases lay between the germline ends. The germline gives CDR1 KGHSH, CDR2 LQKENI. Complete variable domain (other parts from reference TRBV18 and TRBJ2-3): NAGVMQNPRHLVRRRGQEARLRCSPMKGHSHVYWYRQLPEEGLKFMVYLQKENIIDESGMPKERFSAEFPKEGPSILRIQQVVRGDSAAYFCASSPPAGDTQYFGPGTRLTVL.

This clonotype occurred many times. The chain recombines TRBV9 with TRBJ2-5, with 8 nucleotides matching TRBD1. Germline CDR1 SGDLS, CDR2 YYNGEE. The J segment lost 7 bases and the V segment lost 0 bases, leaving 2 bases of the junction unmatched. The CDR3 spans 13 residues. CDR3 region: CASSVVQGGTQYF. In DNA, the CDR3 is TGTGCCAGCAGCGTAGTACAGGGGGGGACCCAGTACTTC.

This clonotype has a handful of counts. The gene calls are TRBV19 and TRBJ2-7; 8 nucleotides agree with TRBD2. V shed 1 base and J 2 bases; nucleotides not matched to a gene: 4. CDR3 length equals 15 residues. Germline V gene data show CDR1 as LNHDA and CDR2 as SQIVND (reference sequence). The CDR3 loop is CASSIGLAPTYEQYF. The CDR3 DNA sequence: TGTGCCAGTAGTATAGGACTAGCGCCCACCTACGAGCAGTACTTC.

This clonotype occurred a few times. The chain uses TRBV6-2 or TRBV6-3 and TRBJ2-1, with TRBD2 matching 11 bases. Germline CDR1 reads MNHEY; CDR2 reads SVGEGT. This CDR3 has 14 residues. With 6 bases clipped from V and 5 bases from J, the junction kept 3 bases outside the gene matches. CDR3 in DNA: TGTGCCAGCAGCAAACTAGCGGGAGACAATGAGCAGTTCTTC. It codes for CASSKLAGDNEQFF.

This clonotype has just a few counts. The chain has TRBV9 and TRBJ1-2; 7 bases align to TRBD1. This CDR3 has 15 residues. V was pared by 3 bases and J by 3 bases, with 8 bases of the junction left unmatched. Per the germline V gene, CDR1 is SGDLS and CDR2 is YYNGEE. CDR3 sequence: CASSGVTGADYGYTF. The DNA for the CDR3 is TGTGCCAGCAGCGGAGTTACAGGGGCGGACTATGGCTACACCTTC.

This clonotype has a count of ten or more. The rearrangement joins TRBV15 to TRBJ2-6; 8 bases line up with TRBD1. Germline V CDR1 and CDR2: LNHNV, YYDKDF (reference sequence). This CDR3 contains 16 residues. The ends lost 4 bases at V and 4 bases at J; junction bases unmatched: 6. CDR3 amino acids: CATSKNQGAGANVLTF. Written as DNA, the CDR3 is TGTGCCACCAGCAAGAACCAGGGGGCGGGGGCCAACGTCCTGACTTTC.

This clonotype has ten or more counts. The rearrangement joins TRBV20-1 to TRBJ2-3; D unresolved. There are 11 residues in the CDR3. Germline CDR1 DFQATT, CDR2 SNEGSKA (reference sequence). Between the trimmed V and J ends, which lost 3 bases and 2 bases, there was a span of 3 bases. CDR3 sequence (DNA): TGCAGTGCTAGGTACACAGATACGCAGTATTTT. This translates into CSARYTDTQYF.